A selection of T cell receptor beta chains follows, all from one sample in a study of blood T cell repertoires in COVID-19. Sequencing was performed with immunoSEQ multiplex PCR; in TCRdb, only in-frame clones are kept and a portion is missing. The sample holds a few hundred thousand clones, around 84% seen once. What was sequenced was peripheral blood. The origin of the receptors is a human donor in a cohort sampled during active COVID-19. The CDR3 runs from the conserved cysteine through the conserved F or W. D genes are given only for firm matches. Not all rows give a size; the values are once, few, many and, for expanded clones, a class.

cdr3_aa: CASSQASGGEQYF; cdr3_nt: TGTGCCAGCAGCCAAGCGTCGGGGGGAGAGCAGTACTTC; d_call: TRBD2; v_call: TRBV3-1/TRBV3-2; j_call: TRBJ2-7; clone_size: .
cdr3_aa: CASSFTPGNEQFF; cdr3_nt: TGCGCCAGCAGCTTCACTCCCGGGAATGAGCAGTTCTTC; d_call: .; v_call: TRBV5-1; j_call: TRBJ2-1; clone_size: .
cdr3_aa: CASGHLDRGKMFF; cdr3_nt: TGTGCCAGCGGCCACCTCGACAGGGGCAAGATGTTTTTT; d_call: TRBD1; v_call: TRBV6-5; j_call: TRBJ1-4; clone_size: .
cdr3_aa: CASSLVGQNYNEQFF; cdr3_nt: TGTGCCAGCAGCTTAGTTGGACAAAACTACAATGAGCAGTTCTTC; d_call: .; v_call: TRBV11-2; j_call: TRBJ2-1; clone_size: .
cdr3_aa: CASSVEPLKTQYF; cdr3_nt: TGTGCCAGCAGCGTAGAGCCTCTCAAGACCCAGTACTTC; d_call: .; v_call: TRBV9; j_call: TRBJ2-5; clone_size: .
cdr3_aa: CASSLTPRVTEAFF; cdr3_nt: TGCGCCAGCAGTCTAACTCCCAGGGTCACTGAAGCTTTCTTT; d_call: .; v_call: TRBV5-1; j_call: TRBJ1-1; clone_size: .
cdr3_aa: CASGTSGRSTDTQYF; cdr3_nt: TGTGCCAGCGGAACTAGCGGGAGAAGCACAGATACGCAGTATTTT; d_call: TRBD2; v_call: TRBV28; j_call: TRBJ2-3; clone_size: .
cdr3_aa: CASSLFGTGRSGANVLTF; cdr3_nt: TGTGCCAGCAGCTTATTCGGGACAGGGAGATCTGGGGCCAACGTCCTGACTTTC; d_call: TRBD1; v_call: TRBV11-2; j_call: TRBJ2-6; clone_size: once
cdr3_aa: CASSQDPSFRGTQYF; cdr3_nt: TGTGCCAGCAGCCAAGATCCTTCATTCCGGGGGACCCAGTACTTC; d_call: .; v_call: TRBV3-1/TRBV3-2; j_call: TRBJ2-5; clone_size: .
cdr3_aa: CASSIPGQGSNEQFF; cdr3_nt: TGTGCCAGCAGTATTCCAGGACAGGGTAGTAATGAGCAGTTCTTC; d_call: TRBD1; v_call: TRBV28; j_call: TRBJ2-1; clone_size: .
cdr3_aa: CASSSRTGVGNYGYTF; cdr3_nt: TGTGCCAGCAGTTCCCGGACAGGGGTTGGAAACTATGGCTACACCTTC; d_call: TRBD1; v_call: TRBV27; j_call: TRBJ1-2; clone_size: .
cdr3_aa: CASSRPANYGYTF; cdr3_nt: TGTGCCAGCAGTCGCCCAGCTAACTATGGCTACACCTTC; d_call: .; v_call: TRBV28; j_call: TRBJ1-2; clone_size: .
cdr3_aa: CASSPTDRGATGELFF; cdr3_nt: TGCGCCAGCAGCCCAACTGACAGGGGTGCCACCGGGGAGCTGTTTTTT; d_call: TRBD1; v_call: TRBV4-3; j_call: TRBJ2-2; clone_size: .
cdr3_aa: CASSQEVLGLAGGRDEQFF; cdr3_nt: TGTGCCAGCAGCCAAGAGGTTTTAGGGCTAGCGGGAGGGAGAGATGAGCAGTTCTTC; d_call: TRBD2; v_call: TRBV4-2; j_call: TRBJ2-1; clone_size: .
cdr3_aa: CASSQQGYEQYF; cdr3_nt: TGTGCCAGCAGCCAACAGGGCTACGAGCAGTACTTC; d_call: .; v_call: TRBV3-1/TRBV3-2; j_call: TRBJ2-7; clone_size: .
cdr3_aa: CSVEDNPETGRTF; cdr3_nt: TGCAGCGTTGAAGATAACCCGGAAACAGGCCGGACCTTC; d_call: .; v_call: TRBV29-1; j_call: TRBJ1-2; clone_size: .
cdr3_aa: CASSPGGLFEPGELFF; cdr3_nt: TGTGCCAGCAGCCCCGGGGGGTTGTTCGAGCCCGGGGAGCTGTTTTTT; d_call: TRBD2; v_call: TRBV28; j_call: TRBJ2-2; clone_size: .
cdr3_aa: CASHGKQYF; cdr3_nt: TGTGCCAGCCACGGGAAGCAGTACTTC; d_call: .; v_call: TRBV19; j_call: TRBJ2-7; clone_size: .
cdr3_aa: CASSVEGLAHNEQFF; cdr3_nt: TGTGCCAGCAGCGTAGAGGGACTAGCTCACAATGAGCAGTTCTTC; d_call: TRBD2; v_call: TRBV9; j_call: TRBJ2-1; clone_size: .
cdr3_aa: CASSGGGQERNQPQHF; cdr3_nt: TGTGCCAGCAGTGGCGGGGGGCAGGAAAGAAATCAGCCCCAGCATTTT; d_call: .; v_call: TRBV2; j_call: TRBJ1-5; clone_size: .
cdr3_aa: CASSTGSGNTIYF; cdr3_nt: TGTGCCAGCAGCACAGGATCTGGAAACACCATATATTTT; d_call: .; v_call: TRBV11-2; j_call: TRBJ1-3; clone_size: .
cdr3_aa: CASSTRDRDGYTF; cdr3_nt: TGTGCCAGTAGTACCCGGGACAGGGATGGCTACACCTTC; d_call: TRBD1; v_call: TRBV19; j_call: TRBJ1-2; clone_size: .
cdr3_aa: CASSSRQGALNQPQHF; cdr3_nt: TGTGCCAGCAGTTCTAGACAGGGGGCCCTCAATCAGCCCCAGCATTTT; d_call: TRBD1; v_call: TRBV28; j_call: TRBJ1-5; clone_size: .
cdr3_aa: CASSLSVSGNEQFF; cdr3_nt: TGCGCCAGCAGCCTCTCCGTTTCAGGCAATGAGCAGTTCTTC; d_call: .; v_call: TRBV5-1; j_call: TRBJ2-1; clone_size: .
cdr3_aa: CASSPEGQGTEAFF; cdr3_nt: TGTGCCAGCAGCCCGGAGGGGCAAGGGACTGAAGCTTTCTTT; d_call: .; v_call: TRBV4-2; j_call: TRBJ1-1; clone_size: .
cdr3_aa: CASSFYRGNTGELFF; cdr3_nt: TGTGCCAGCAGCTTTTACAGGGGGAACACCGGGGAGCTGTTTTTT; d_call: TRBD1; v_call: TRBV13; j_call: TRBJ2-2; clone_size: .
cdr3_aa: CASSWDISYNSPLHF; cdr3_nt: TGTGCCAGCAGTTGGGACATCTCCTATAATTCACCCCTCCACTTT; d_call: .; v_call: TRBV5-5; j_call: TRBJ1-6; clone_size: once
cdr3_aa: CASSSASGDQETQYF; cdr3_nt: TGTGCCAGCAGTTCGGCTAGCGGGGACCAAGAGACCCAGTACTTC; d_call: TRBD2; v_call: TRBV28; j_call: TRBJ2-5; clone_size: .
cdr3_aa: CASSERGRGNQPQHF; cdr3_nt: TGCGCCAGCAGTGAGCGGGGTAGGGGCAATCAGCCCCAGCATTTT; d_call: .; v_call: TRBV10-2; j_call: TRBJ1-5; clone_size: .
cdr3_aa: CASKRDRAGNTIYF; cdr3_nt: TGTGCCAGTAAACGGGACAGGGCTGGAAACACCATATATTTT; d_call: TRBD1; v_call: TRBV19; j_call: TRBJ1-3; clone_size: .
cdr3_aa: CSAGQLLSTVGYTF; cdr3_nt: TGCAGCGCCGGACAGCTCTTGTCCACCGTAGGCTACACCTTC; d_call: .; v_call: TRBV29-1; j_call: TRBJ1-2; clone_size: .
cdr3_aa: CASSVDQGIAGGYEQYF; cdr3_nt: TGTGCCAGCAGCGTAGATCAGGGGATAGCGGGAGGCTACGAGCAGTACTTC; d_call: TRBD2; v_call: TRBV9; j_call: TRBJ2-7; clone_size: .
cdr3_aa: CASSQPDRDAEAFF; cdr3_nt: TGTGCCAGCAGCCAACCCGACAGGGACGCTGAAGCTTTCTTT; d_call: TRBD1; v_call: TRBV3-1/TRBV3-2; j_call: TRBJ1-1; clone_size: .
cdr3_aa: CASSEAHLAGGNTQYF; cdr3_nt: TGTGCCAGCAGTGAAGCACACCTAGCGGGGGGGAATACGCAGTATTTT; d_call: TRBD2; v_call: TRBV6-1; j_call: TRBJ2-3; clone_size: .
cdr3_aa: CASSLDPSNTGELFF; cdr3_nt: TGTGCCAGCAGCTTGGATCCCTCGAACACCGGGGAGCTGTTTTTT; d_call: .; v_call: TRBV5-4; j_call: TRBJ2-2; clone_size: .
cdr3_aa: CASSLVGTGIHNEQFF; cdr3_nt: TGTGCCAGCAGCTTGGTAGGGACAGGAATACACAATGAGCAGTTCTTC; d_call: TRBD1; v_call: TRBV5-4; j_call: TRBJ2-1; clone_size: .
cdr3_aa: CATAGSGDTKPQHF; cdr3_nt: TGTGCCACCGCGGGTTCTGGGGACACGAAGCCCCAGCATTTT; d_call: .; v_call: TRBV24-1; j_call: TRBJ1-5; clone_size: few
cdr3_aa: CAGQDPNTGELFF; cdr3_nt: TGTGCCGGACAGGATCCGAACACCGGGGAGCTGTTTTTT; d_call: TRBD1; v_call: TRBV6-5; j_call: TRBJ2-2; clone_size: few
cdr3_aa: CASANSYSSYNSPLHF; cdr3_nt: TGTGCCAGCGCAAACAGTTATAGCTCCTATAATTCACCCCTCCACTTT; d_call: .; v_call: TRBV13; j_call: TRBJ1-6; clone_size: .
cdr3_aa: CASSYGQASYEQYF; cdr3_nt: TGTGCCAGCAGCTATGGTCAGGCGTCCTACGAGCAGTACTTC; d_call: .; v_call: TRBV7-2; j_call: TRBJ2-7; clone_size: .
cdr3_aa: CASSGWDRDNEQFF; cdr3_nt: TGTGCCAGCAGCGGCTGGGACAGAGACAATGAGCAGTTCTTC; d_call: TRBD1; v_call: TRBV3-1/TRBV3-2; j_call: TRBJ2-1; clone_size: .
cdr3_aa: CSASGQISNQPQHF; cdr3_nt: TGCAGTGCTAGTGGCCAGATTAGCAATCAGCCCCAGCATTTT; d_call: .; v_call: TRBV20-1; j_call: TRBJ1-5; clone_size: .
cdr3_aa: CASSQIPGDYGYTF; cdr3_nt: TGTGCCAGCAGCCAAATCCCAGGCGACTATGGCTACACCTTC; d_call: .; v_call: TRBV3-1/TRBV3-2; j_call: TRBJ1-2; clone_size: .
cdr3_aa: CAISERPWGQGTRGDYGYTF; cdr3_nt: TGTGCCATCAGTGAGCGGCCGTGGGGACAGGGGACGAGGGGGGACTATGGCTACACCTTC; d_call: TRBD1; v_call: TRBV10-3; j_call: TRBJ1-2; clone_size: .